This T cell receptor beta chain derives from a study of OX40 agonist ivuxolimab in advanced cancers. Autoimmune disease history or systemic immunosuppression led to patients being barred. Assay: immunoSEQ multiplex PCR; the TCRdb copy retains only in-frame clones and omits some. The data hold approximately 83,000 clones, with more than 65% observed a single time. The sequence was collected from an adult with an advanced solid tumor such as melanoma, head and neck, liver or kidney cancer. Sequencing was performed on CD4+ or CD8+ T cells sorted from blood, taken in a trial of the OX40 agonist ivuxolimab.

The CDR3, as DNA: TGTGCCAGCAGCCCGGACAGGGGTTTCTCTGGAAACACCATATATTTT. Protein: CASSPDRGFSGNTIYF. This rearrangement joins TRBV27 to TRBJ1-3; 9 nucleotides match TRBD1. The CDR3 runs to 16 residues. CDR1 and CDR2 (germline): MNHEY, SMNVEV (reference sequence). Trimming took 6 bases from V and 0 from J; bases not matched to a gene: 6.